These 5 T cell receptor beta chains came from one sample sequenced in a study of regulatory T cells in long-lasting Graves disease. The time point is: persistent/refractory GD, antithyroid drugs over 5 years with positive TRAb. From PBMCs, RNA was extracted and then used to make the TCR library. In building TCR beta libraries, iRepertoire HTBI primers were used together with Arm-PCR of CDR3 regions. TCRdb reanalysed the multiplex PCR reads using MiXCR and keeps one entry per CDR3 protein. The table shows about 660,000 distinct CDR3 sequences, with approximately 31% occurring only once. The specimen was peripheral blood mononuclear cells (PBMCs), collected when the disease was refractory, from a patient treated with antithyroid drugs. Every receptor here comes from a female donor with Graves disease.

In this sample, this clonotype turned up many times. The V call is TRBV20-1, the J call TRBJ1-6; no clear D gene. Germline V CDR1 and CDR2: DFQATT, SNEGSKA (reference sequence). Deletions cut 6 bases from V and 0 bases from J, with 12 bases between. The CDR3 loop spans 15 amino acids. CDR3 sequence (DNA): TGCAGTGCAAGGGCATCCAGCTCCTATAATTCACCCCTCCACTTT. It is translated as CSARASSSYNSPLHF.

This CDR3 reads CSASGRGSTQETQYF. CDR3 DNA: TGCAGTGCTAGTGGCCGGGGATCAACCCAGGAGACCCAGTACTTC. The chain carries TRBV20-1 and TRBJ2-5, with D possibly being TRBD2 (5 bases). Trimming removed 3 bases from V and 5 bases from J, with 19 bases in between. The CDR3 contains 15 residues. Per germline, CDR1 DFQATT and CDR2 SNEGSKA (reference sequence).

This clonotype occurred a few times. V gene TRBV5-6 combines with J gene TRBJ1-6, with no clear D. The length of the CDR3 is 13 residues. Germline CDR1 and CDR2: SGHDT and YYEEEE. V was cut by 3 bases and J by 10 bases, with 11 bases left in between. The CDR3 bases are TGTGCCAGCAGCTACGGTTCGAGCTCACCCCTCCACTTT. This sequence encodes CASSYGSSSPLHF.

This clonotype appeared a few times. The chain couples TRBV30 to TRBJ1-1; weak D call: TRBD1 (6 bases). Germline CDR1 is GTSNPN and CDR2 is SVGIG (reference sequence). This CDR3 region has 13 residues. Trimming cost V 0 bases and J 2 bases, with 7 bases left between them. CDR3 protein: CAWSVGTNTEAFF. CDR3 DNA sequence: TGTGCCTGGAGTGTGGGGACAAACACTGAAGCTTTCTTT.

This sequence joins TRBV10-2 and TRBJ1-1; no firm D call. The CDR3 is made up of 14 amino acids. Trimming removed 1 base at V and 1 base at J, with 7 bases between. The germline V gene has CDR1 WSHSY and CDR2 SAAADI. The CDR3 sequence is CASSEFSANTEAFF. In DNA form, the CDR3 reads TGCGCCAGCAGTGAGTTCAGCGCGAACACTGAAGCTTTCTTT.